This T cell receptor beta chain was identified during a study of blood T cell repertoires in COVID-19. About the research overall: Sites in the United States, Italy and Spain provided acute and convalescent COVID-19 samples.

The germline V gene has CDR1 MNHNY and CDR2 SVGAGI (reference sequence). The CDR3 is 14 residues long. The V end was cut by 3 bases, the J end by 5 bases, with 11 bases between. Produced via immunoSEQ multiplex PCR; TCRdb's table is partial and in-frame only. The sample records some 500,000 clones, 70% to 90% being singletons. This clone appeared once. The J gene is TRBJ1-5, the V gene TRBV6-6, with D maybe TRBD1 (5 bases). The receptor comes from a woman in her forties or fifties with COVID-19, enrolled during active disease. Material for sequencing was peripheral blood. In nucleotides, the CDR3 is TGTGCCAGCAGTTATGACAGATATTATCAGCCCCAGCATTTT. Translation gives CASSYDRYYQPQHF.